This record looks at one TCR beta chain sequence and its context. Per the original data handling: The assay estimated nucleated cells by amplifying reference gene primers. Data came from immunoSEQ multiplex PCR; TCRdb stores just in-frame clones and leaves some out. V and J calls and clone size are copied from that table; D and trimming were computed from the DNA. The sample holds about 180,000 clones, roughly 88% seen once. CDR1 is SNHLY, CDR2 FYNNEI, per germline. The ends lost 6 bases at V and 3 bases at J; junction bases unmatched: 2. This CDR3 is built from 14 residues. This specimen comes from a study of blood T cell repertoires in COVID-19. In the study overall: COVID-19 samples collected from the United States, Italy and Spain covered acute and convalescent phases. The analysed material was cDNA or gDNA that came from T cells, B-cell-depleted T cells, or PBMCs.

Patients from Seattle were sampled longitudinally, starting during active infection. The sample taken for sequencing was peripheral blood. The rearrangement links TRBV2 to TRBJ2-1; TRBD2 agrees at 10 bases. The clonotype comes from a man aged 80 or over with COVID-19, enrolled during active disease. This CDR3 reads CASRGTSDYNEQFF. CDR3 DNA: TGTGCCAGCAGGGGGACTAGCGACTACAATGAGCAGTTCTTC.